These 22 T cell receptor beta chains were sequenced from one sample in a study of blood T cells in healthy people across ages. Next came a second PCR, run for about 6 to 11 cycles, which used a sample-barcoded 5' primer along with a J-beta primer mix. TCRdb independently ran MiXCR on the 5' RACE reads; one entry per CDR3 protein. The sample has around 990,000 distinct CDR3 sequences; around two fifths are singletons. Sequencing used blood. The receptors stem from a man aged 18-30 years in good health.

In its sample, this clonotype was seen a few times. V usage is TRBV7-2 and J usage is TRBJ2-1, with 7 positions matching TRBD1. Germline V gene sequence: CDR1 SGHTA, CDR2 FQGNSA. This CDR3 is built from 15 residues. Trimming at V came to 5 bases and at J to 5 bases, leaving 9 bases not matched to a gene. The CDR3 here is CASSPSGTDNNEQFF. As DNA, the CDR3 is TGTGCCAGCAGCCCTTCCGGGACAGACAACAATGAGCAGTTCTTC. Full variable domain (remainder filled in from reference TRBV7-2 and TRBJ2-1): GAGVSQSPSNKVTEKGKDVELRCDPISGHTALYWYRQSLGQGLEFLIYFQGNSAPDKSGLPSDRFSAERTGGSVSTLTIQRTQQEDSAVYLCASSPSGTDNNEQFFGPGTRLTVL.

This clonotype was recorded a few times. V and J are TRBV5-1 and TRBJ2-4, with D possibly being TRBD2 (5 bases). The germline V and J ends were trimmed by 0 bases and 8 bases, with 12 bases remaining between them. Germline V gives CDR1 SGHRS, CDR2 YFSETQ. The CDR3 sequence is 14 residues long. The CDR3 region has the DNA TGCGCCAGCAGCTTGGGGGCAATCGGGGACATTCAGTACTTC. Its translation: CASSLGAIGDIQYF.

The sample holds many counts of this clonotype. The chain employs TRBV2 and TRBJ2-3; D gene ambiguous. Trimming took 2 bases from V and 5 from J, leaving 11 bases between them. The CDR3 totals 14 residues. Germline V gene data show CDR1 as SNHLY and CDR2 as FYNNEI. The CDR3: CASSESRNGDTQYF. The CDR3 DNA reads TGTGCCAGCAGTGAATCTCGGAATGGAGATACGCAGTATTTT. Supplemented by reference TRBV2 and TRBJ2-3, the full variable domain reads EPEVTQTPSHQVTQMGQEVILRCVPISNHLYFYWYRQILGQKVEFLVSFYNNEISEKSEIFDDQFSVERPDGSNFTLKIRSTKLEDSAMYFCASSESRNGDTQYFGPGTRLTVL.

This clonotype has more than one count but fewer than ten. The rearrangement uses TRBV20-1 and TRBJ1-1; D not resolved. This CDR3 region has 12 residues. Germline V gene lookup returns CDR1 DFQATT and CDR2 SNEGSKA (reference sequence). V shed 2 bases and J shed 1 base, with 5 bases lying between them. Here the CDR3 reads CSARQSNTEAFF. The DNA of the CDR3 is TGCAGTGCTAGACAATCGAACACTGAAGCTTTCTTT.

The rearrangement uses TRBV10-3 and TRBJ1-1; 8 bases agree with TRBD1. Trimming at V came to 10 bases and at J to 0 bases, leaving 13 bases not matched to a gene. This CDR3 contains 16 residues. The V gene's germline CDR1 is ENHRY and CDR2 SYGVKD. The CDR3 DNA reads as TGTGCCACCCTGGACAGGGAGCGCGCTTTGAACACTGAAGCTTTCTTT. Translated, it gives CATLDRERALNTEAFF.

The chain uses TRBV2 and TRBJ2-5; the match to TRBD1 covers 7 bases. The V gene end was trimmed by 4 bases and the J gene end by 1 base; junction bases not matched to a gene: 9. The CDR3 totals 16 residues. Germline V CDR1 and CDR2: SNHLY, FYNNEI. The CDR3 sequence is CASSVGAGGPQETQYF. The CDR3 coding sequence is TGTGCCAGCAGTGTGGGGGCAGGGGGTCCCCAAGAGACCCAGTACTTC. Full variable domain (outside the CDR3, taken from reference TRBV2 and TRBJ2-5): EPEVTQTPSHQVTQMGQEVILRCVPISNHLYFYWYRQILGQKVEFLVSFYNNEISEKSEIFDDQFSVERPDGSNFTLKIRSTKLEDSAMYFCASSVGAGGPQETQYFGPGTRLLVL.

The table lists this clonotype with a few counts. The rearrangement uses TRBV4-1 and TRBJ1-1; D remains ambiguous. The CDR3 has 15 amino acids. V shed 1 base and J shed 1 base, with 10 bases lying between them. Germline CDR1 reads MGHRA; CDR2 reads YSYEKL. CDR3 DNA sequence: TGCGCCAGCAGCCAAGTTCTCGTGACGAACACTGAAGCTTTCTTT. Its translation: CASSQVLVTNTEAFF.

This clonotype was recorded a few times. The chain joins TRBV5-1 to TRBJ2-7, with TRBD2 matching 10 bases. The CDR3 is 15 amino acids. The junction had 7 bases not matched to a gene; V was cut back by 4 bases and J by 3 bases. CDR1 is SGHRS and CDR2 is YFSETQ in the germline V gene. The CDR3 reads CASSLSSGGIYEQYF. DNA for the CDR3: TGCGCCAGCAGCCTTTCTAGCGGGGGAATCTACGAGCAGTACTTC.

The sample holds a few counts of this clonotype. A junction end diverges from the germline sequence, so it may reflect a read error. This chain uses TRBV10-2 with TRBJ2-1; D might be TRBD2 (6 bases). The CDR3 loop spans 14 amino acids. Germline lookup yields CDR1 WSHSY and CDR2 SAAADI. The CDR3: CASIEGGSHNEQFF. The CDR3 DNA follows: TGCGCCAGCATCGAGGGAGGCTCCCACAATGAGCAGTTCTTC.

The chain has TRBV20-1 and TRBJ2-7; D perhaps matches TRBD2 (5 bases). Looked up from germline, CDR1 is DFQATT and CDR2 is SNEGSKA (reference sequence). The CDR3 consists of 15 residues. V lost 0 bases and J 1 base, leaving 13 bases between the germline ends. This CDR3 reads CSARDPRGESYEQYF. The CDR3 DNA sequence: TGCAGTGCTAGAGATCCTCGGGGAGAGTCCTACGAGCAGTACTTC.

CDR3 in DNA: TGTGCCAGCAGCTTGGGGGACCGGGACAGGATTTTTGAGCAGTTCTTC. This encodes CASSLGDRDRIFEQFF. This chain uses TRBV7-6 with TRBJ2-1, with 8 bases matching TRBD1. CDR1 is SGHVS and CDR2 is FNYEAQ in the germline V gene. Trimming cost V 3 bases and J 9 bases; bases outside gene matches: 13. CDR3 length equals 16 residues.

This clonotype occurred once. The CDR3 DNA reads TGCGCCAGCAGCCCGGTCGGTCCCCGATCCTACAATGAGCAGTACTTC. This gives the protein CASSPVGPRSYNEQYF. The rearrangement links TRBV4-1 to TRBJ2-7, with D uncertain. The CDR3 length is 16 residues. Germline loops: CDR1 MGHRA, CDR2 YSYEKL. Trimming shortened V by 4 bases and J by 7 bases, and 23 bases separated the two germline ends.

A few counts support this clonotype. This chain connects TRBV4-1 to TRBJ2-7; the D gene is possibly TRBD2 (5 bases). The J call may be mistaken, given a closer DNA end match to TRBJ2-5. Germline V gene data show CDR1 as MGHRA and CDR2 as YSYEKL. The CDR3 is 15 amino acids. The CDR3 sequence is CASSQPTDSPETQYF. CDR3 sequence (DNA): TGCGCCAGCAGCCAACCCACGGACTCACCGGAGACCCAGTACTTC.

The chain employs TRBV27 and TRBJ2-3; the match to TRBD2 covers 7 bases. The V and J ends lost 5 bases and 7 bases, in that order; junction bases with no gene match: 9. CDR3 length: 14 amino acids. In germline, CDR1 is MNHEY, CDR2 SMNVEV (reference sequence). CDR3 nucleotide sequence: TGTGCCAGCAGTCCAGGGACCGGGAGGAATACGCAGTATTTT. This codes for CASSPGTGRNTQYF.

The chain combines TRBV11-1 with TRBJ2-5; TRBD1 agrees at 7 bases. J lost 11 bases, V lost 5 bases, and 11 bases had no gene match. This CDR3 is 13 amino acids long. CDR1 SGHAT and CDR2 FQDESV come from the germline V gene (reference sequence). The CDR3 bases are TGTGCCAGCAGCACGATCAGACAGGGAAAACAGTACTTC. Encoded protein: CASSTIRQGKQYF.

In its sample, this clonotype was seen a few times. The chain carries TRBV4-3 and TRBJ2-1; 7 positions agree with TRBD1. CDR1 is LGHNA and CDR2 is YSLEER in the germline V gene. This CDR3 has 16 amino acids. The V gene end was trimmed by 0 bases and the J gene end by 9 bases; junction bases not matched to a gene: 11. The CDR3 DNA follows: TGCGCCAGCAGCCAAGACCCCTCCAGGGGGTTCGTTGAGCAGTTCTTC. Translation: CASSQDPSRGFVEQFF.

The chain joins TRBV27 to TRBJ2-1; 10 bases are a match to TRBD1. Germline V gene lookup returns CDR1 MNHEY and CDR2 SMNVEV (reference sequence). The CDR3 contains 15 residues. V was clipped by 7 bases and J by 6 bases; unmatched bases: 9. The chain's CDR3 is CASIDGTGVGNEQFF. In DNA form, the CDR3 reads TGTGCCAGCATTGACGGGACAGGGGTAGGCAATGAGCAGTTCTTC.

The chain joins TRBV11-2 to TRBJ1-2, with D tentatively TRBD1 (6 bases). The CDR3 is 16 residues long. V lost 0 bases to trimming and J lost 4 bases, with 15 bases between them. Looked up from germline, CDR1 is SGHAT and CDR2 is FQNNGV. CDR3 region: CASSLDRTGITYGYTF. The CDR3 DNA reads TGTGCCAGCAGCTTAGACCGAACAGGGATAACCTATGGCTACACCTTC.

V and J are TRBV5-1 and TRBJ2-3, with 10 nucleotides matching TRBD2. The CDR3 is made up of 17 amino acids. Germline CDR1 SGHRS, CDR2 YFSETQ. After removal of 6 bases from V and 0 bases from J, the junction contained 10 bases not matched to a gene. The CDR3 bases are TGCGCCAGCATCGCCCTAGCGGGGGCCCTAAGCACAGATACGCAGTATTTT. It translates to CASIALAGALSTDTQYF.

The rearrangement uses TRBV7-9 and TRBJ2-3; 9 bases are shared with TRBD1. J gave up 12 bases and V 0 bases, and 7 bases lay outside the gene matches. The germline CDR1 and CDR2 sequences are SEHNR and FQNEAQ (reference sequence). The CDR3 is 14 residues long. The CDR3 coding sequence is TGTGCCAGCAGCTTAGCCTCCGGACAGGGGATACAGTATTTT. Translated, it gives CASSLASGQGIQYF.

The V gene is TRBV11-1, the J gene TRBJ1-1; TRBD1 aligns across 10 bases. V was pared by 7 bases and J by 3 bases, with 11 bases of the junction left unmatched. The germline gives CDR1 SGHAT, CDR2 FQDESV (reference sequence). The CDR3 consists of 16 residues. Here the CDR3 reads CASNLTSGTGDTEAFF. The CDR3, as DNA: TGTGCCAGCAACCTGACATCTGGGACAGGGGACACTGAAGCTTTCTTT.

There are a few counts of this clonotype. The rearrangement joins TRBV20-1 to TRBJ1-5, with D tentatively TRBD1 (5 bases). The germline gives CDR1 DFQATT, CDR2 SNEGSKA (reference sequence). Trimming pared 4 bases from V and 6 bases from J, leaving 22 bases between. This CDR3 has 16 amino acids. CDR3 protein: CSATKRKGPQVQPQHF. CDR3 bases: TGCAGTGCTACAAAAAGAAAGGGACCTCAAGTTCAGCCCCAGCATTTT.